The T cell receptor (beta chain) under discussion was sequenced for a study of T-cell memory formation after mild COVID-19. Regarding the study as a whole: Whether second-wave clones peaking at day 37 were SARS-CoV-2 specific went unconfirmed. Later expanders leaned CD4+, whereas clones that contracted between day 15 and 85 were balanced CD4/CD8.

Between the trimmed V and J ends, which lost 5 bases and 3 bases, there was a span of 14 bases. Germline-derived CDR1 and CDR2 are SGHTA and FQGTGA. The CDR3 runs 15 residues. With regard to this clonotype: Its antigen is still unknown.

From 5'RACE with constant-segment primers came TCR alpha and TCR beta cDNA libraries that carried sample barcodes and UMIs. One entry per CDR3 protein results from TCRdb running MiXCR on the 5' RACE reads. The table lists 250,000 to 300,000 distinct CDR3 sequences, about 20% of them singletons. The sample taken for sequencing was PBMCs or a T cell subset sorted from them (not recorded which). The receptor comes from a man younger than 35 who had mild COVID-19 (a few samples of this study predate the infection). Cell type and time point are not known. The J gene is TRBJ2-1, the V gene TRBV7-3; perhaps TRBD1 as D (6 bases). The CDR3 loop is CASSPPGAIYNEQFF. For the CDR3, the DNA is TGTGCCAGCAGCCCACCAGGGGCCATCTACAATGAGCAGTTCTTC.